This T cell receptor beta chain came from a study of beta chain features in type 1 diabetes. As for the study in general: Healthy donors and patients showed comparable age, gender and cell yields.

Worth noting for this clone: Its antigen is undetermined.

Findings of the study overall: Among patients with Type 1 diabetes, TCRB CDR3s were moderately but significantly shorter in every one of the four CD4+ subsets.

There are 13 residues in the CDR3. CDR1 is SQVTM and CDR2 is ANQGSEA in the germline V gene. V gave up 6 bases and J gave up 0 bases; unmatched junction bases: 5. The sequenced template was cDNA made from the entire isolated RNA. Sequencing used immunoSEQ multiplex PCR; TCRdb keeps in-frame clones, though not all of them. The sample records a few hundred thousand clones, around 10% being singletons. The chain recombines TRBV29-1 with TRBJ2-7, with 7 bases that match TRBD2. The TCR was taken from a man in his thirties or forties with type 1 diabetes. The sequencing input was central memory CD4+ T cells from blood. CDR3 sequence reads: CSVIGGGSYEQYF. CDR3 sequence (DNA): TGCAGCGTAATTGGCGGGGGCTCCTACGAGCAGTACTTC.